The 30 T cell receptor beta chains below all came from one sample that was sequenced in a study of Ad26.COV2.S vaccination and SARS-CoV-2 variants. The protocol was immunoSEQ multiplex PCR, while the TCRdb copy is restricted to in-frame clones and leaves out a portion. The repertoire includes around 350,000 clones, about 92% of them detected once, and about 3.8% sits in the top ten. This material consisted of peripheral blood, taken after recovery from COVID-19. These receptors all come from a human donor who had recovered from COVID-19.

V is TRBV2 and J is TRBJ1-4; TRBD1 is a possible D gene (6 bases). The CDR3 extends over 14 amino acids. Germline values: CDR1 SNHLY, CDR2 FYNNEI. V was trimmed by 9 bases and J by 3 bases, leaving 14 bases between them. The CDR3 loop reads CASVTGQSNEKLFF. The CDR3 DNA reads as TGTGCCAGTGTCACAGGGCAGTCTAATGAAAAACTGTTTTTT. The full variable domain, completed using reference TRBV2 and TRBJ1-4, is EPEVTQTPSHQVTQMGQEVILRCVPISNHLYFYWYRQILGQKVEFLVSFYNNEISEKSEIFDDQFSVERPDGSNFTLKIRSTKLEDSAMYFCASVTGQSNEKLFFGSGTQLSVL.

V is TRBV7-9 and J is TRBJ1-2; TRBD1 matches 9 bases. V lost 1 base to trimming and J lost 5 bases; unmatched junction nucleotides: 2. The CDR3 has 14 residues. CDR1 is SEHNR and CDR2 is FQNEAQ in the germline V gene (reference sequence). DNA of the CDR3: TGTGCCAGCAGCTTAGAGGGACAGGGTTATGGCTACACCTTC. Encoded protein: CASSLEGQGYGYTF.

This chain links TRBV6-1 with TRBJ2-7; tentatively, D is TRBD1 or TRBD2 (5 bases each). Germline V gives CDR1 MNHNS, CDR2 SASEGT. Trimming took off 4 bases at V and 1 base at J, with 17 bases between the two ends. This CDR3 region has 16 residues. CDR3 DNA: TGTGCCAGCAGTGCCCAGGGACCGATGTTGTCCTACGAGCAGTACTTC. It yields the protein CASSAQGPMLSYEQYF.

J is TRBJ2-7 and V is TRBV4-1; 12 nucleotides agree with TRBD2. The CDR3 has 16 amino acids. The ends lost 1 base at V and 3 bases at J; junction bases unmatched: 4. Germline V gives CDR1 MGHRA, CDR2 YSYEKL. DNA for the CDR3: TGCGCCAGCAGCCAAGGGACTAGCGGGGCACTCTACGAGCAGTACTTC. Amino acids: CASSQGTSGALYEQYF.

This chain connects TRBV19 to TRBJ1-2; D remains unclear. The CDR3 contains 11 residues. Trimming took 10 bases from V and 7 from J, leaving 13 bases between them. Germline assignment: CDR1 LNHDA and CDR2 SQIVND (reference sequence). The CDR3 region has the DNA TGTGCCACCCTCTGGGAGGGTGGCTACACCTTC. Translating it yields CATLWEGGYTF.

The V gene is TRBV25-1, the J gene TRBJ2-2; D is ambiguous. Trimming took off 5 bases at V and 1 base at J, with 8 bases between the two ends. CDR3 length equals 14 residues. Germline V gene sequence: CDR1 MGHDK, CDR2 SYGVNS. CDR3 DNA: TGTGCCAGCAGTTCCAAGCTGAACACCGGGGAGCTGTTTTTT. Translated: CASSSKLNTGELFF.

This clone has only a few counts. V usage is TRBV5-6 and J usage is TRBJ1-1; D is undetermined. The CDR3 runs 13 residues. The V gene's germline CDR1 is SGHDT and CDR2 YYEEEE. The germline V and J ends were trimmed by 4 bases and 4 bases, with 11 bases remaining between them. The CDR3, as DNA: TGTGCCAGCAGCCGGGGTCGGGTCACTGAAGCTTTCTTT. As protein: CASSRGRVTEAFF.

V and J are TRBV18 and TRBJ2-3, with 9 bases aligning to TRBD1. After removal of 5 bases from V and 3 bases from J, the junction contained 6 bases not matched to a gene. The length of the CDR3 is 15 residues. Germline V gene data show CDR1 as KGHSH and CDR2 as LQKENI. The CDR3 nucleotides read TGTGCCAGCTCAAGGGGGACAGGGAGAACAGATACGCAGTATTTT. Translating gives CASSRGTGRTDTQYF.

The V gene is TRBV9, the J gene TRBJ2-1; D ambiguous. V was cut by 0 bases and J by 4 bases, with 14 bases left in between. This CDR3 region has 16 residues. Germline assignment: CDR1 SGDLS and CDR2 YYNGEE. CDR3 sequence: CASSVDPAPPYNEQFF. CDR3 nucleotide sequence: TGTGCCAGCAGCGTAGACCCAGCGCCTCCATACAATGAGCAGTTCTTC. Combining the CDR3 with reference TRBV9 and TRBJ2-1 gives the whole variable domain DSGVTQTPKHLITATGQRVTLRCSPRSGDLSVYWYQQSLDQGLQFLIQYYNGEERAKGNILERFSAQQFPDLHSELNLSSLELGDSALYFCASSVDPAPPYNEQFFGPGTRLTVL.

This chain links TRBV9 with TRBJ1-6; D perhaps matches TRBD1 (6 bases). This CDR3 spans 15 amino acids. V was shortened by 4 bases and J by 3 bases, with 11 bases between the two germline ends. Germline assignment: CDR1 SGDLS and CDR2 YYNGEE. The CDR3 spells CASSLRQDYNSPLHF. CDR3 coding DNA: TGTGCCAGCAGCTTAAGACAGGACTATAATTCACCCCTCCACTTT.

The V and J genes are TRBV7-2 and TRBJ1-3; D remains unclear. The CDR3 has 17 residues. V was shortened by 1 base and J by 0 bases, with 13 bases between the two germline ends. Germline CDR1 is SGHTA and CDR2 is FQGNSA. DNA of the CDR3: TGTGCCAGCAGCTTAGGGCCCAGCTACCGCTCTGGAAACACCATATATTTT. It translates to CASSLGPSYRSGNTIYF. Using reference TRBV7-2 and TRBJ1-3 for the parts outside the CDR3, the full variable domain is GAGVSQSPSNKVTEKGKDVELRCDPISGHTALYWYRQSLGQGLEFLIYFQGNSAPDKSGLPSDRFSAERTGGSVSTLTIQRTQQEDSAVYLCASSLGPSYRSGNTIYFGEGSWLTVV.

V is TRBV7-2 and J is TRBJ1-5; 7 positions match TRBD1. Germline assignment: CDR1 SGHTA and CDR2 FQGNSA. The CDR3 consists of 14 residues. With 8 bases clipped from V and 0 bases from J, the junction kept 4 bases outside the gene matches. The DNA for the CDR3 is TGTGCCAGCCGGGACAGTTCTAGCAATCAGCCCCAGCATTTT. It translates to CASRDSSSNQPQHF.

V and J are TRBV7-9 and TRBJ1-1; D is unresolved. This CDR3 has 11 residues. Between the trimmed V and J ends, which lost 1 base and 11 bases, there was a span of 8 bases. Germline V gene sequence: CDR1 SEHNR, CDR2 FQNEAQ (reference sequence). The CDR3 loop is CASSLVRRAFF. The CDR3 nucleotides are TGTGCCAGCAGCTTAGTCCGGCGTGCTTTCTTT.

About this clone itself: Sequence at one end of the junction differs from germline and may be a read error. V is TRBV19 and J is TRBJ1-6, with a tentative D call TRBD1 (6 bases). Looked up from germline, CDR1 is LNHDA and CDR2 is SQIVND (reference sequence). The CDR3 has 16 amino acids. The CDR3 spells CASNIDMGGGNSPLHF. The CDR3 DNA is TGTGCCAGTAATATAGATATGGGGGGCGGCAATTCACCCCTCCACTTT.

The chain carries TRBV11-2 and TRBJ2-5, with TRBD1 matching 12 bases. The germline CDR1 and CDR2 sequences are SGHAT and FQNNGV. The CDR3 loop spans 17 amino acids. Germline trimming cut 4 bases from V and 5 bases from J; bases unmatched to any gene: 11. The CDR3 protein is CASSSIPGQGARETQYF. CDR3 sequence (DNA): TGTGCCAGCAGCTCAATACCGGGACAGGGGGCCCGCGAGACCCAGTACTTC.

The genes are TRBV7-5 and TRBJ1-1. TRBV7-5 is a pseudogene segment. CDR3 length equals 15 residues. The CDR3: CASRVDPKGNTEAFF. The CDR3 region has the DNA TGTGCCAGCCGTGTAGACCCCAAAGGGAACACTGAAGCTTTCTTT.

This sequence joins TRBV5-1 and TRBJ1-4; 7 bases agree with TRBD1. This CDR3 contains 14 residues. Per germline, CDR1 SGHRS and CDR2 YFSETQ. The V gene end was trimmed by 5 bases and the J gene end by 8 bases; junction bases not matched to a gene: 9. CDR3 bases: TGCGCCAGCAGGACCCAGGGGGGAAGAGAAAAACTGTTTTTT. It translates to CASRTQGGREKLFF.

The chain's CDR3 is CASSPTRQGWGNTEAFF. DNA of the CDR3: TGTGCCAGCAGCCCTACCCGACAGGGGTGGGGGAACACTGAAGCTTTCTTT. The J gene is TRBJ1-1, the V gene TRBV14; TRBD1 matches 8 bases. V gave up 4 bases and J gave up 1 base; unmatched junction bases: 11. Germline lookup yields CDR1 SGHDN and CDR2 FVKESK. This CDR3 comprises 17 residues.

This clone was counted between two and nine times. This rearrangement joins TRBV5-5 to TRBJ2-3; D is perhaps TRBD1 (7 bases). This CDR3 region has 16 residues. The germline V gene encodes CDR1 SGHKS and CDR2 YYEKEE (reference sequence). V lost 6 bases to trimming and J lost 0 bases, with 17 bases between them. DNA of the CDR3: TGTGCCAGCACCGCGGAGGGGACAGAAAGCACAGATACGCAGTATTTT. Translating gives CASTAEGTESTDTQYF. The variable domain in full, completed from reference TRBV5-5 and TRBJ2-3, reads DAGVTQSPTHLIKTRGQQVTLRCSPISGHKSVSWYQQVLGQGPQFIFQYYEKEERGRGNFPDRFSARQFPNYSSELNVNALLLGDSALYLCASTAEGTESTDTQYFGPGTRLTVL.

The chain joins TRBV18 to TRBJ1-1; D is perhaps TRBD1 (5 bases). The V gene lost 2 bases and the J gene lost 2 bases, with 12 bases spanning the gap. The CDR3 totals 15 residues. Germline CDR1 is KGHSH and CDR2 is LQKENI. The DNA of the CDR3 is TGTGCCAGCTCACCAATCGGGACGGGAAACACTGAAGCTTTCTTT. Amino acids: CASSPIGTGNTEAFF. The complete variable domain, with remaining parts taken from reference TRBV18 and TRBJ1-1, reads NAGVMQNPRHLVRRRGQEARLRCSPMKGHSHVYWYRQLPEEGLKFMVYLQKENIIDESGMPKERFSAEFPKEGPSILRIQQVVRGDSAAYFCASSPIGTGNTEAFFGQGTRLTVV.

The rearrangement uses TRBV7-8 and TRBJ2-6; TRBD2 is a possible D gene (6 bases). The CDR3 loop spans 19 amino acids. V lost 7 bases and J lost 3, with 25 bases in between. The germline gives CDR1 SGHVS, CDR2 FQNEAQ. In nucleotides, the CDR3 is TGTGCCAGCACCGGAATTCGGGGGTACGGCGAGGGTGGGGCCAACGTCCTGACTTTC. It translates to CASTGIRGYGEGGANVLTF.

The chain recombines TRBV6-5 with TRBJ2-1, with 10 bases identical to TRBD2. This CDR3 has 15 amino acids. J was trimmed by 9 bases and V by 2 bases; bases with no gene match: 7. The germline V gene has CDR1 MNHEY and CDR2 SVGAGI. The CDR3 reads CASSYEAGGSSEQFF. The CDR3 nucleotides are TGTGCCAGCAGTTACGAAGCGGGGGGGTCTAGTGAGCAGTTCTTC.

V usage is TRBV7-9 and J usage is TRBJ2-7, with a possible D match to TRBD2 (6 bases). The CDR3 is made up of 14 amino acids. Trimming pared 8 bases from V and 4 bases from J, leaving 18 bases between. Per germline, CDR1 SEHNR and CDR2 FQNEAQ (reference sequence). Here the CDR3 DNA reads TGTGCCAGCGGAGGGACCCCCTCAAATTACGAGCAGTACTTC. Protein sequence: CASGGTPSNYEQYF.

The rearrangement links TRBV5-1 to TRBJ2-1; D gene unclear. V gave up 4 bases and J gave up 8 bases, with 16 bases separating them. Germline loops: CDR1 SGHRS, CDR2 YFSETQ. The CDR3 totals 14 residues. In nucleotides, the CDR3 is TGCGCCAGCAGCCAGACGGTTGGACGGGATGAGCAGTTCTTC. This translates into CASSQTVGRDEQFF.

The V gene is TRBV11-2, the J gene TRBJ2-1; 9 nucleotides agree with TRBD1. The CDR3 length is 16 residues. In germline, CDR1 is SGHAT, CDR2 FQNNGV. The ends lost 5 bases at V and 10 bases at J; junction bases unmatched: 15. The CDR3 reads CASSDETGTGSHEQFF. DNA for the CDR3: TGTGCCAGCAGCGACGAGACCGGGACAGGGAGTCACGAGCAGTTCTTC.

The V call is TRBV5-1, the J call TRBJ1-1; the D is unclear. Trimming pared 4 bases from V and 4 bases from J, leaving 11 bases between. The germline gives CDR1 SGHRS, CDR2 YFSETQ. The CDR3 runs to 13 residues. As DNA, the CDR3 is TGCGCCAGCAGCCCTCAGGTGAGCACTGAAGCTTTCTTT. Translating it yields CASSPQVSTEAFF.

This chain links TRBV19 with TRBJ1-2, with TRBD1 identical over 8 bases. The ends lost 7 bases at V and 4 bases at J; junction bases unmatched: 5. Per germline, CDR1 LNHDA and CDR2 SQIVND (reference sequence). The CDR3 length is 13 residues. CDR3 sequence reads: CASIQGAGYGYTF. The CDR3 bases are TGTGCCAGTATCCAGGGGGCCGGCTATGGCTACACCTTC.

The chain recombines TRBV9 with TRBJ2-7, with D tentatively TRBD2 (5 bases). The CDR3 has 14 amino acids. Trimming removed 4 bases at V and 4 bases at J, with 15 bases between. In germline, CDR1 is SGDLS, CDR2 YYNGEE. The CDR3 region has the DNA TGTGCCAGCAGCATACAATTCAGCGGATACGAGCAGTACTTC. It specifies CASSIQFSGYEQYF.

The chain uses TRBV21-1 and TRBJ1-1. TRBV21-1 is a documented pseudogene. This CDR3 has 13 residues. The CDR3 coding sequence is TGTGCCAGCAGCAATGGGTCGAACACTGAAGCTTTCTTT. Protein: CASSNGSNTEAFF.

The genes are TRBV7-2 and TRBJ2-1, with D possibly called TRBD1 or TRBD2 (6 bases each). V lost 5 bases to trimming and J lost 8 bases, with 22 bases between them. Looked up from germline, CDR1 is SGHTA and CDR2 is FQGNSA. This CDR3 is built from 16 residues. The CDR3, as DNA: TGTGCCAGCAGCCCACGGTGGGGGGCGCTAAAGGATGAGCAGTTCTTC. The encoded protein is CASSPRWGALKDEQFF.